The text below deals with one T cell receptor (beta chain). These data belong to a study of cytomegalovirus exposure and HLA in healthy donors. PCR amplification relied on 60 Vbeta primers (plus 13 Jbeta primers). As processed by the authors: Counted up in a later analysis, unique TCR beta chains came to about 80 million, with around 12 million shared. Method: immunoSEQ multiplex PCR; TCRdb's copy keeps in-frame clones and lacks some. V and J calls and clone size are copied from that table; D and trimming were computed from the DNA. The sample holds about 200,000 clones; about 78% are singletons and the top ten take 2.9%. The sample consisted of PBMCs. The origin of this receptor is a woman under 40 in good health and CMV-seronegative.

Here the CDR3 DNA reads TGCGCCAGCAGAACTTTACAGGGCGCCTATGGCTACACCTTC. As protein: CASRTLQGAYGYTF. The V call is TRBV5-1, the J call TRBJ1-2; tentative D call: TRBD1 (6 bases). The germline V and J ends were trimmed by 5 bases and 4 bases, with 15 bases remaining between them. The CDR3 is made up of 14 amino acids. Germline lookup yields CDR1 SGHRS and CDR2 YFSETQ.